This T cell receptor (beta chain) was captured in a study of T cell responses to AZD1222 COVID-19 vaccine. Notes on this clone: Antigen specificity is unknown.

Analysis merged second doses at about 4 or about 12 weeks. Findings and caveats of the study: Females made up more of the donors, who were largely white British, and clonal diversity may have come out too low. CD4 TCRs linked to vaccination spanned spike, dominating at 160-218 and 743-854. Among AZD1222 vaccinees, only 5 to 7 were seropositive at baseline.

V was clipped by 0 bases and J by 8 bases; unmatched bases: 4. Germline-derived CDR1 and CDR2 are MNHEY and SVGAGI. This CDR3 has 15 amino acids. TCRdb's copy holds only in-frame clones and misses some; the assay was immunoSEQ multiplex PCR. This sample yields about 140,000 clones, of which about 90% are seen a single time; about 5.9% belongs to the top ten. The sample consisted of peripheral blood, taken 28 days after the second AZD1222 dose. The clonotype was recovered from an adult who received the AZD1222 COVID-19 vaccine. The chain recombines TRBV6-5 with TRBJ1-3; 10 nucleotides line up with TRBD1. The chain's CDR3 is CASSYSGQGSDTIYF. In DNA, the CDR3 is TGTGCCAGCAGTTACTCGGGACAGGGGTCAGACACCATATATTTT.